This entry lists 3 T cell receptor beta chains sequenced from one sample in a study of OX40 agonist ivuxolimab in advanced cancers. Using immunoSEQ multiplex PCR, the repertoire was profiled, and TCRdb retains in-frame clones only, with some absent. This table holds more than 60,000 clones, 80% to 90% found once. This specimen was CD4+ or CD8+ T cells sorted from blood, taken in a trial of the OX40 agonist ivuxolimab. Every receptor here comes from an adult with an advanced solid tumor such as melanoma, head and neck, liver or kidney cancer.

The chain couples TRBV29-1 to TRBJ1-1; the match to TRBD1 covers 7 bases. The CDR3 has 15 amino acids. Germline V gene sequence: CDR1 SQVTM, CDR2 ANQGSEA. V gave up 4 bases and J gave up 1 base; unmatched junction bases: 9. The CDR3 loop is CSVGGGSQRNTEAFF. The CDR3 DNA sequence: TGCAGCGTTGGAGGGGGCAGCCAAAGGAACACTGAAGCTTTCTTT. Based on the CDR3 plus reference TRBV29-1 and TRBJ1-1, the full variable domain is SAVISQKPSRDICQRGTSLTIQCQVDSQVTMMFWYRQQPGQSLTLIATANQGSEATYESGFVIDKFPISRPNLTFSTLTVSNMSPEDSSIYLCSVGGGSQRNTEAFFGQGTRLTVV.

V gene TRBV28 combines with J gene TRBJ1-2, with 8 bases that match TRBD1. CDR1 is MDHEN, CDR2 SYDVKM, per germline. This CDR3 region has 20 residues. V was pared by 3 bases and J by 3 bases, with 21 bases of the junction left unmatched. The CDR3 coding sequence is TGTGCCAGCAGTTTGTGGACTATGGGGCAGGGGGCTCCTCTTGACTATGGCTACACCTTC. It codes for CASSLWTMGQGAPLDYGYTF.

V gene TRBV27 combines with J gene TRBJ2-1; 10 bases align to TRBD2. The V segment lost 3 bases and the J segment 6 bases; nucleotides outside the gene matches: 8. Germline CDR1 and CDR2: MNHEY and SMNVEV (reference sequence). The CDR3 contains 16 residues. CDR3 DNA: TGTGCCAGCAGTTTCCCCACAGCGGGAGGGCCCAATGAGCAGTTCTTC. Translation: CASSFPTAGGPNEQFF.